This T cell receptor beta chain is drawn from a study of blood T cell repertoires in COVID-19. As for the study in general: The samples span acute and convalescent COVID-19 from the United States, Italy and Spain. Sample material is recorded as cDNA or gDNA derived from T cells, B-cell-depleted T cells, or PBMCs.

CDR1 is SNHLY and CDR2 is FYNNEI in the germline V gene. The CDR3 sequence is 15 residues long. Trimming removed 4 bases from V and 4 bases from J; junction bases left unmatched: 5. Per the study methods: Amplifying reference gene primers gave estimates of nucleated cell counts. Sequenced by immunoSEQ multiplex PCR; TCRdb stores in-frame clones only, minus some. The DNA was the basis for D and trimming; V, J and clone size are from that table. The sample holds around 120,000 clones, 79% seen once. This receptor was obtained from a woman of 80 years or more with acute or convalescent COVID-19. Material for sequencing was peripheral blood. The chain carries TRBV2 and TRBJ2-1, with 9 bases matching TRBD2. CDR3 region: CASSGLAEIYNEQFF. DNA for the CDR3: TGTGCCAGCAGTGGACTAGCGGAAATTTACAATGAGCAGTTCTTC.